The source of this T cell receptor beta chain is a study of control samples from healthy donors and cancer patients. The V and J ends lost 5 bases and 4 bases respectively, with 14 bases between them. The CDR3 is 14 amino acids. Germline-derived CDR1 and CDR2 are KGHSH and LQKENI. Measured with immunoSEQ multiplex PCR; TCRdb has only the in-frame clones, and not every one. The data show tens of thousands of clones, approximately 90% seen once. The chain links TRBV18 to TRBJ2-5; a possible D gene is TRBD2 (6 bases). The sample comprised PBMCs. The TCR was taken from a woman in her sixties or seventies with head and neck cancer. The CDR3 loop is CASSTGAGTETQYF. CDR3 DNA: TGTGCCAGCTCAACGGGAGCGGGTACAGAGACCCAGTACTTC.